Listed below are T cell receptor beta chains from one sample, sequenced in a study of blood T cells in healthy people across ages. TCRdb fed the 5' RACE reads into MiXCR, producing one record per CDR3 protein. The table shows about 1.1 million distinct CDR3 sequences, with more than 30% occurring only once. Material for sequencing was blood. The receptor set was obtained from a man aged 18-30 years in good health. Both conserved end residues are part of each CDR3. The D gene is left open where the match is weak. Some rows mark clone size as missing; the rest say once, few, many or name a class of expanded clone.

v_call	clone_size	j_call	d_call	cdr3_aa	cdr3_nt
TRBV5-1	NA	TRBJ2-6	NA	CASSLVGVGTGANVLTF	TGCGCCAGCAGCTTGGTAGGGGTGGGAACTGGGGCCAACGTCCTGACTTTC
TRBV6-6	NA	TRBJ2-1	NA	CASSYSRARTGNEQFF	TGTGCCAGCAGTTACTCTCGTGCCAGAACGGGCAATGAGCAGTTCTTC
TRBV3-1	few	TRBJ2-3	NA	CASSHLGNTQYF	TGTGCCAGCAGCCACTTAGGGAATACGCAGTATTTT
TRBV12-3/TRBV12-4	NA	TRBJ2-7	NA	CASSLGGPLSYEQYF	TGTGCCAGCTCTCTGGGGGGGCCCCTCTCCTACGAGCAGTACTTC
TRBV30	once	TRBJ1-1	NA	CAWSQVYTEAFF	TGTGCCTGGAGTCAGGTGTACACTGAAGCTTTCTTT
TRBV6-2/TRBV6-3	few	TRBJ2-5	NA	CASTRHFQETQYF	TGTGCCAGCACCCGACACTTCCAAGAGACCCAGTACTTC
TRBV5-1	once	TRBJ1-5	NA	CASSLGDRTLGQPQHF	TGCGCCAGCAGCTTGGGAGACCGCACCCTCGGACAGCCCCAGCATTTT
TRBV2	NA	TRBJ2-2	TRBD1	CASSEGQGITGELFF	TGTGCCAGCAGTGAGGGACAGGGAATTACCGGGGAGCTGTTTTTT
TRBV7-2	NA	TRBJ1-6	NA	CASSFTGLGNSPLHF	TGTGCCAGCAGTTTCACAGGGTTGGGTAATTCACCCCTCCACTTT
TRBV29-1	few	TRBJ1-1	NA	CSVEIVGTEAFF	TGCAGCGTTGAAATAGTAGGCACTGAAGCTTTCTTT
TRBV12-3/TRBV12-4	NA	TRBJ1-2	NA	CASSILLKGERYGYTF	TGTGCCAGCAGTATACTACTGAAGGGGGAACGCTATGGCTACACCTTC
TRBV29-1	NA	TRBJ1-5	NA	CSVGDPQHF	TGCAGCGTTGGGGATCCCCAGCATTTT
TRBV5-1	once	TRBJ2-1	TRBD2	CASSSGGFSYNGQFF	TGCGCCAGCAGCTCCGGGGGGTTCTCCTACAATGGGCAGTTCTTC
TRBV4-3	NA	TRBJ1-2	TRBD1	CAGSQGQGDGYTF	TGCGCCGGCAGCCAAGGACAGGGGGATGGCTACACCTTC
TRBV4-2	few	TRBJ1-4	NA	CASSQDTRTATNEKLFF	TGTGCCAGCAGCCAAGATACAAGGACAGCAACTAATGAAAAACTGTTTTTT
TRBV29-1	NA	TRBJ1-2	TRBD1	CSVVAGGVRYGYTF	TGCAGCGTTGTGGCAGGGGGCGTGAGATATGGCTACACCTTC
TRBV6-2/TRBV6-3	NA	TRBJ2-5	NA	CASSYSLGLDPETQYF	TGTGCCAGCAGTTACTCCCTAGGGCTTGACCCGGAGACCCAGTACTTC
TRBV30	few	TRBJ1-1	NA	CAWKRTGDLNTEAFF	TGTGCCTGGAAGCGAACAGGTGACCTAAACACTGAAGCTTTCTTT
TRBV20-1	NA	TRBJ2-7	TRBD2	CSARALAGAYDQYF	TGCAGTGCGAGGGCCCTAGCGGGGGCATACGACCAGTACTTC
TRBV14	few	TRBJ2-1	NA	CASSRWGDEQFF	TGTGCCAGCAGTCGGTGGGGGGATGAGCAGTTCTTC
TRBV20-1	NA	TRBJ2-7	NA	CSASMVGLAGEQYF	TGCAGTGCTAGTATGGTGGGTCTTGCGGGGGAGCAGTACTTC
TRBV4-3	NA	TRBJ2-3	NA	CASSQDTGKGTDTQYF	TGCGCCAGCAGCCAGGATACGGGGAAGGGCACAGATACGCAGTATTTT